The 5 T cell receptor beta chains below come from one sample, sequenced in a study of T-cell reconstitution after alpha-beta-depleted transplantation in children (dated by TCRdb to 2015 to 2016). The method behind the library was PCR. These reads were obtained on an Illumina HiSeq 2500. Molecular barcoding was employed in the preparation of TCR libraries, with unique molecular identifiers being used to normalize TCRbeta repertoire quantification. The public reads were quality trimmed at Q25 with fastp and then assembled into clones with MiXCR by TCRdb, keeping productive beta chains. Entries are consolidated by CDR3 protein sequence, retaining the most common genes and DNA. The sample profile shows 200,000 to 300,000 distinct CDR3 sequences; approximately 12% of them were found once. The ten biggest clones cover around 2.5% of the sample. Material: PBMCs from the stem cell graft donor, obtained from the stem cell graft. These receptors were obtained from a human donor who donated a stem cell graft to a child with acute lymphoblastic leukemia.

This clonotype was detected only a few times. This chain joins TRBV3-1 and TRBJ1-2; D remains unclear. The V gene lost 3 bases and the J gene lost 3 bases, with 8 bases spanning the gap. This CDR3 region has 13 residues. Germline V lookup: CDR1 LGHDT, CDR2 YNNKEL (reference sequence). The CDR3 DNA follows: TGTGCCAGCAGCCACCGGACCTACTATGGCTACACCTTC. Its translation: CASSHRTYYGYTF.

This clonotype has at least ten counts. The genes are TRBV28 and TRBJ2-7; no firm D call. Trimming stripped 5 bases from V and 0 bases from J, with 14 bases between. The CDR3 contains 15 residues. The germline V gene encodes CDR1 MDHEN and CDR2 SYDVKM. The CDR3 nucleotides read TGTGCCAGCAGTCCTGACCCCGGGCGCTCCTACGAGCAGTACTTC. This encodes CASSPDPGRSYEQYF.

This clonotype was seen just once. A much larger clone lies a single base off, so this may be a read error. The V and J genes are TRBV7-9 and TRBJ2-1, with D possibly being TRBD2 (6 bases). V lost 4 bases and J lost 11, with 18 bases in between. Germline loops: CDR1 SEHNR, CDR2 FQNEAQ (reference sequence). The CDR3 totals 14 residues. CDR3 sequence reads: CASSSIAVGPQQFF. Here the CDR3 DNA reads TGTGCCAGCAGCTCTATAGCGGTGGGCCCTCAGCAGTTCTTC.

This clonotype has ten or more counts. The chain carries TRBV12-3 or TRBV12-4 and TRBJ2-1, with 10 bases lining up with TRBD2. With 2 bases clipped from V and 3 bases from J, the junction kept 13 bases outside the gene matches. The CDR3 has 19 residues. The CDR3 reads CASSLWASGGNGVYNEQFF. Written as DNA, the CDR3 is TGTGCCAGCAGTTTATGGGCTAGCGGGGGTAATGGCGTCTACAATGAGCAGTTCTTC.

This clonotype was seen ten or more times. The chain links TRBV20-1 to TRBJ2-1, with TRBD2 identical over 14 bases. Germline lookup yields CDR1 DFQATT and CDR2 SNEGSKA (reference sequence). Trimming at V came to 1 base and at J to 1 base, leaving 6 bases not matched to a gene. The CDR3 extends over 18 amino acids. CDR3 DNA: TGCAGTGCTAGAGTAGGGACTAGCGGGAGTCGTTCCTACAATGAGCAGTTCTTC. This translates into CSARVGTSGSRSYNEQFF.